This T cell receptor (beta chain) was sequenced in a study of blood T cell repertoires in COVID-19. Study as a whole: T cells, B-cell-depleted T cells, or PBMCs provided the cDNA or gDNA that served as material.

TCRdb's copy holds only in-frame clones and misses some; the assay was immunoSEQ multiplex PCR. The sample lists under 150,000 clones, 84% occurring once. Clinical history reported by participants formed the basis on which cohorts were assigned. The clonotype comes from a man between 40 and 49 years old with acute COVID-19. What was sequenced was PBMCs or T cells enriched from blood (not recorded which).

The CDR3 bases are TGTGCCAGCAGTTACTTCACAGGGGGCAGATCACCCCTCCACTTT. This codes for CASSYFTGGRSPLHF. This chain joins TRBV6-5 and TRBJ1-6, with 9 bases aligning to TRBD1. Germline V lookup: CDR1 MNHEY, CDR2 SVGAGI. The CDR3 has 15 amino acids. J lost 10 bases, V lost 1 base, and 5 bases had no gene match.